The clone carrying this T cell receptor (beta chain) was counted once. In the source study's methods: For nucleated cells, counts were estimated from reference gene primer amplification. The assay was immunoSEQ multiplex PCR, and TCRdb's table has in-frame clones only and misses some. V, J and clone size derive from that table, while D and trimming were established from the DNA sequence. The repertoire includes 130,000 to 150,000 clones, roughly four fifths of them detected once, and about an eighth sits in the top ten. The data are from a study of blood T cell repertoires in COVID-19. At the level of the study: Acute and convalescent COVID-19 samples came from the United States, Italy and Spain. T cells, B-cell-depleted T cells, or PBMCs supplied cDNA or gDNA.

This TCR derives from a man aged 80 or over with acute or convalescent COVID-19. Sequencing was done on a sample of peripheral blood.

This CDR3 reads CASSQRTGSNEQFF. The CDR3 bases are TGCGCCAGCAGCCAACGGACAGGATCCAATGAGCAGTTCTTC. The gene calls are TRBV4-1 and TRBJ2-1; TRBD1 matches 7 bases. Germline loops: CDR1 MGHRA, CDR2 YSYEKL. This CDR3 is built from 14 residues. V was clipped by 2 bases and J by 6 bases; unmatched bases: 4.